The 19 T cell receptor beta chains reported below all come from one sample, sequenced in a study of T cell responses to AZD1222 COVID-19 vaccine. Using immunoSEQ multiplex PCR, the repertoire was profiled, and TCRdb retains in-frame clones only, with some absent. The data hold around 95,000 clones, with nearly 95% observed a single time. Source: peripheral blood, taken on day 0 of AZD1222 vaccination. Receptors originate from an adult in good health.

The chain links TRBV29-1 to TRBJ2-6; 10 bases line up with TRBD2. The CDR3 consists of 14 residues. Germline V CDR1 and CDR2: SQVTM, ANQGSEA. After removal of 6 bases from V and 4 bases from J, the junction contained 3 bases not matched to a gene. Written as DNA, the CDR3 is TGCAGCGTGCGACTAGCGGGCGGGGCCAACGTCCTGACTTTC. It encodes CSVRLAGGANVLTF.

This clone was seen a single time. The chain is built from TRBV5-1 and TRBJ2-3, with 9 bases matching TRBD2. The CDR3 loop spans 14 amino acids. The V and J ends lost 3 bases and 4 bases, in that order; junction bases with no gene match: 3. Germline lookup yields CDR1 SGHRS and CDR2 YFSETQ. CDR3 in amino acids: CASSSRTSADTQYF. The CDR3 DNA reads TGCGCCAGCAGCTCCCGGACTAGCGCAGATACGCAGTATTTT.

The chain combines TRBV5-1 with TRBJ2-1, with D tentatively TRBD2 (5 bases). Germline V gene data show CDR1 as SGHRS and CDR2 as YFSETQ. V was pared by 0 bases and J by 10 bases, with 11 bases between. The CDR3 extends over 13 amino acids. The CDR3 spells CASSLVVAQEQFF. The CDR3 DNA sequence: TGCGCCAGCAGCTTGGTCGTAGCGCAAGAGCAGTTCTTC.

This chain joins TRBV9 and TRBJ1-3; 11 bases are a match to TRBD1. The CDR3 contains 18 residues. The germline gives CDR1 SGDLS, CDR2 YYNGEE. V gave up 4 bases and J gave up 0 bases; unmatched junction bases: 9. The CDR3 spells CASSPRGTGGSSGNTIYF. CDR3 sequence (DNA): TGTGCCAGCAGCCCCAGGGGGACAGGGGGGAGCTCTGGAAACACCATATATTTT.

The V and J genes are TRBV7-9 and TRBJ2-3; TRBD2 matches 13 bases. The CDR3 totals 18 residues. The germline V gene encodes CDR1 SEHNR and CDR2 FQNEAQ (reference sequence). V lost 2 bases, J lost 2 bases, and 7 bases stayed unmatched. The CDR3 reads CASSLPTGTSGTTDTQYF. As DNA, the CDR3 is TGTGCCAGCAGCTTACCAACCGGGACTAGCGGGACCACAGATACGCAGTATTTT.

The chain carries TRBV2 and TRBJ1-3; unclear D gene. Looked up from germline, CDR1 is SNHLY and CDR2 is FYNNEI. V lost 4 bases to trimming and J lost 2 bases, with 12 bases between them. The CDR3 has 15 amino acids. The CDR3 here is CASSAGGLAGNTIYF. DNA for the CDR3: TGTGCCAGCAGTGCCGGCGGTTTGGCTGGAAACACCATATATTTT.

This clone was detected a few times. The chain has TRBV6-6 and TRBJ1-5; 8 positions agree with TRBD1. Germline-derived CDR1 and CDR2 are MNHNY and SVGAGI (reference sequence). The V segment lost 5 bases and the J segment 6 bases; nucleotides outside the gene matches: 3. This CDR3 comprises 13 residues. CDR3 sequence (DNA): TGTGCCAGCAGTACCGGACAGGGTCAGCCCCAGCATTTT. Its translation is CASSTGQGQPQHF.

The chain couples TRBV9 to TRBJ1-2, with D maybe TRBD1 (6 bases). Germline lookup yields CDR1 SGDLS and CDR2 YYNGEE. CDR3 length: 15 amino acids. The ends were cut back, 0 bases at V and 6 bases at J, with 15 bases in the middle. CDR3 nucleotide sequence: TGTGCCAGCAGCGTAGGCGGGGGGGCGGCGGATGGCTACACCTTC. This sequence encodes CASSVGGGAADGYTF.

This clone was counted once. This chain connects TRBV6-5 to TRBJ2-7, with D tentatively TRBD2 (6 bases). This CDR3 is 13 amino acids long. Trimming removed 6 bases from V and 1 base from J, with 10 bases in between. Germline assignment: CDR1 MNHEY and CDR2 SVGAGI. Here the CDR3 DNA reads TGTGCCAGCAGACTAGCAGCTTCCTACGAGCAGTACTTC. Its protein product is CASRLAASYEQYF.

The chain combines TRBV14 with TRBJ2-5; 9 bases fit TRBD2. The CDR3 covers 18 residues. Germline CDR1 is SGHDN and CDR2 is FVKESK. Trimming removed 1 base from V and 4 bases from J; junction bases left unmatched: 13. The CDR3 loop is CASSQGVGSGRRGETQYF. CDR3 DNA: TGTGCCAGCAGCCAAGGGGTTGGTAGCGGGAGACGGGGAGAGACCCAGTACTTC.

This clone has only one observation. The V gene is TRBV18, the J gene TRBJ2-7; D gene ambiguous. The CDR3 has 12 amino acids. Trimming took off 3 bases at V and 2 bases at J, with 5 bases between the two ends. The V gene's germline CDR1 is KGHSH and CDR2 LQKENI. This CDR3 reads CASSPLAYEQYF. The CDR3 DNA is TGTGCCAGCTCACCCCTCGCCTACGAGCAGTACTTC.

The genes are TRBV6-4 and TRBJ2-2, with D possibly being TRBD1 (5 bases). The CDR3 spans 14 residues. The V and J ends lost 2 bases and 6 bases respectively, with 10 bases between them. The germline CDR1 and CDR2 sequences are MRHNA and SNTAGT. CDR3 nucleotide sequence: TGTGCCAGCAGTGACCGTAGGGGCTCCGGGGAGCTGTTTTTT. Translating it yields CASSDRRGSGELFF.

The V call is TRBV27, the J call TRBJ2-7; D perhaps matches TRBD2 (6 bases). The V end was cut by 2 bases, the J end by 2 bases, with 19 bases between. Germline loops: CDR1 MNHEY, CDR2 SMNVEV (reference sequence). The CDR3 spans 17 residues. The CDR3 here is CASSLRGGIFTTYEQYF. The CDR3 DNA is TGTGCCAGCAGTTTAAGAGGAGGGATCTTTACCACCTACGAGCAGTACTTC.

The genes are TRBV6-4 and TRBJ2-2; 7 bases match TRBD2. The CDR3 has 13 amino acids. After removal of 4 bases from V and 6 bases from J, the junction contained 2 bases not matched to a gene. The V gene's germline CDR1 is MRHNA and CDR2 SNTAGT. The CDR3 DNA is TGTGCCAGCAGTGCCAGCGGGGCCGGGGAGCTGTTTTTT. It codes for CASSASGAGELFF.

The chain is built from TRBV9 and TRBJ2-5, with 9 bases lining up with TRBD1. Germline V gene lookup returns CDR1 SGDLS and CDR2 YYNGEE. The CDR3 consists of 19 residues. The V and J ends lost 3 bases and 0 bases, in that order; junction bases with no gene match: 15. Here the CDR3 reads CASSASPGTGILYQETQYF. Written as DNA, the CDR3 is TGTGCCAGCAGCGCCTCACCCGGGACAGGGATCTTGTACCAAGAGACCCAGTACTTC.

This rearrangement joins TRBV28 to TRBJ1-2, with D hard to call. The V end lost 3 bases, the J end lost 2 bases, and 7 bases lay between the germline ends. The CDR3 covers 13 residues. CDR1 is MDHEN and CDR2 is SYDVKM in the germline V gene. CDR3 bases: TGTGCCAGCAGTTTCGGGGTAAACTATGGCTACACCTTC. Translating it yields CASSFGVNYGYTF.

CDR3 sequence: CSVADRGLNTIYF. CDR3 sequence (DNA): TGCAGCGTAGCGGACAGGGGACTAAACACCATATATTTT. The rearrangement joins TRBV29-1 to TRBJ1-3; 9 bases align to TRBD1. The CDR3 has 13 amino acids. V lost 6 bases, J lost 6 bases, and 6 bases stayed unmatched. Germline CDR1 reads SQVTM; CDR2 reads ANQGSEA.

The V and J genes are TRBV6-5 and TRBJ1-2; no definite D call. The CDR3 spans 14 residues. V was clipped by 2 bases and J by 1 base, with 8 bases between them. Germline V gene sequence: CDR1 MNHEY, CDR2 SVGAGI. CDR3 DNA: TGTGCCAGCAGTTACGGACTGAATAACTATGGCTACACCTTC. Protein: CASSYGLNNYGYTF.

This sequence joins TRBV12-3 or TRBV12-4 and TRBJ1-2; D is possibly TRBD1 (6 bases). The CDR3 runs 13 residues. Trimming removed 5 bases at V and 4 bases at J, with 11 bases between. CDR3 nucleotides: TGTGCCAGCAGTCTCGGACAGCCCTATGGCTACACCTTC. Residues: CASSLGQPYGYTF.